This passage covers 9 T cell receptor beta chains from one sample sequenced in a study of sequential checkpoint blockade in melanoma. The protocol was immunoSEQ multiplex PCR, while the TCRdb copy is restricted to in-frame clones and leaves out a portion. The sample yields about 2,400 clones, approximately 20% seen once. Treatment given: randomized to nivolumab then ipilimumab (arm A) or the reverse (arm B). The material was tumor tissue (inferred from file names), obtained from a patient given nivolumab and ipilimumab in sequence. All receptors derive from a human donor with melanoma.

The V and J genes are TRBV14 and TRBJ2-6, with TRBD1 as a possible D gene (5 bases). CDR1 SGHDN and CDR2 FVKESK come from the germline V gene. Trimming removed 1 base at V and 0 bases at J, with 7 bases between. There are 16 residues in the CDR3. The CDR3 coding sequence is TGTGCCAGCAGCCAAGGGGGCTACTCTGGGGCCAACGTCCTGACTTTC. As protein: CASSQGGYSGANVLTF.

The chain recombines TRBV6-7 with TRBJ2-6; no clear D gene. TRBV6-7 is an ORF, with its function uncertain. V lost 5 bases and J 5 bases, leaving 25 bases between the germline ends. CDR3 length equals 19 residues. The CDR3 region has the DNA TGTGCCAGCAGTGGGCTCATGCGGTATTTACAAAGTCGGGCCAACGTCCTGACTTTC. Translating gives CASSGLMRYLQSRANVLTF.

This clone is termed medium-sized. The rearrangement uses TRBV11-3 and TRBJ2-7; no clear D. Trimming removed 5 bases at V and 1 base at J, with 12 bases between. Looked up from germline, CDR1 is SGHNT and CDR2 is YENEEA. This CDR3 has 14 amino acids. This CDR3 is CASSPEYSSYEQYF. CDR3 sequence (DNA): TGTGCCAGCAGCCCGGAGTACAGTTCCTACGAGCAGTACTTC.

This clone was seen only a few times. The rearrangement joins TRBV18 to TRBJ1-1; TRBD1 agrees at 8 bases. V was clipped by 3 bases and J by 1 base; unmatched bases: 4. Germline assignment: CDR1 KGHSH and CDR2 LQKENI. The CDR3 contains 15 residues. CDR3 nucleotides: TGTGCCAGCTCACCGGCCAGGGGGCAGAACACTGAAGCTTTCTTT. Protein product: CASSPARGQNTEAFF.

In the case of this clone: One junction end disagrees with the germline gene, perhaps due to a read error. The DNA for the CDR3 is TGTGCCAGCAGTGACTCGGCTAGCGGGGAAAGGGGTGAGCAGTTCTTC. As protein: CASSDSASGERGEQFF. This chain connects TRBV6-8 to TRBJ2-1; 9 bases align to TRBD2. CDR1 is MNHGY and CDR2 is SAAAGT in the germline V gene. The CDR3 loop spans 16 amino acids.

The chain links TRBV5-1 to TRBJ1-6; D unclear. Trimming removed 7 bases from V and 7 bases from J, with 18 bases in between. CDR1 and CDR2 (germline): SGHRS, YFSETQ. The CDR3 length is 15 residues. CDR3 in DNA: TGCGCCAGCCGAAACCCCCGGGGTGGAAATTCACCCCTCCACTTT. Translation gives CASRNPRGGNSPLHF.

This clone was counted between two and nine times. The gene calls are TRBV4-1 and TRBJ1-1, with a tentative D call TRBD1 (5 bases). The CDR3 runs 16 residues. Germline V gene data show CDR1 as MGHRA and CDR2 as YSYEKL. V shed 3 bases and J shed 1 base, with 15 bases lying between them. CDR3 in amino acids: CASSQLSGGKNTEAFF. The CDR3 bases are TGCGCCAGCAGCCAGCTGAGTGGGGGAAAGAACACTGAAGCTTTCTTT.

This clone was detected many times. The chain has TRBV11-3 and TRBJ1-2; D ambiguous. This CDR3 region has 14 residues. The germline V gene encodes CDR1 SGHNT and CDR2 YENEEA. Trimming removed 4 bases from V and 6 bases from J, with 15 bases in between. The CDR3: CASSSGQRQNGYTF. As DNA, the CDR3 is TGTGCCAGCAGCTCGGGCCAGCGGCAGAATGGCTACACCTTC.

By proportion, this clone is medium-sized. V usage is TRBV6-8 and J usage is TRBJ2-7; the D gene is possibly TRBD1 (5 bases). The CDR3 totals 13 residues. Trimming shortened V by 5 bases and J by 3 bases, and 11 bases separated the two germline ends. Per germline, CDR1 MNHGY and CDR2 SAAAGT. CDR3: CASSPGFIYEQYF. The CDR3 DNA follows: TGTGCCAGCAGTCCAGGGTTCATCTACGAGCAGTACTTC.